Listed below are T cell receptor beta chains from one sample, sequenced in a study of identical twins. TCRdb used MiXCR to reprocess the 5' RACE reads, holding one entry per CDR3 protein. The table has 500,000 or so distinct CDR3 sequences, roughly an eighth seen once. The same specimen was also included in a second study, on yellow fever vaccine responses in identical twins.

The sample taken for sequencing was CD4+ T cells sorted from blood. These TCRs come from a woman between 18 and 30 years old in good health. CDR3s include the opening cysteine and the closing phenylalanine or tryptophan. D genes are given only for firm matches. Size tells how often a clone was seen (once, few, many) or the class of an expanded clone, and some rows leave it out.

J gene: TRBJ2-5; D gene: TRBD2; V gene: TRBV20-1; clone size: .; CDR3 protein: CSATQKTPGLAGKETQYF; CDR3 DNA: TGCAGTGCAACACAAAAGACCCCGGGACTAGCGGGAAAGGAGACCCAGTACTTC
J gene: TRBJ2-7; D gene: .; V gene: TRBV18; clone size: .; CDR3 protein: CASSPPNRSGYEQYF; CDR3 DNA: TGTGCCAGCTCACCACCCAACCGGAGCGGCTACGAGCAGTACTTC
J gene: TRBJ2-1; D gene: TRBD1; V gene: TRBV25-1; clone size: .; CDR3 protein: CASSMHAGTGNEQFF; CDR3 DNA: TGTGCCAGCAGTATGCACGCCGGGACAGGGAATGAGCAGTTCTTC
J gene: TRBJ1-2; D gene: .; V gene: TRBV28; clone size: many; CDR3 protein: CASSLSTQPYGYTF; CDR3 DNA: TGTGCCAGCAGTTTATCGACACAGCCATATGGCTACACCTTC
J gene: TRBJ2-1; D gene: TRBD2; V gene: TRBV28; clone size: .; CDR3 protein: CASRPGTSHLYNEQFF; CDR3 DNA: TGTGCCAGCAGACCAGGGACTAGCCACTTATACAATGAGCAGTTCTTC
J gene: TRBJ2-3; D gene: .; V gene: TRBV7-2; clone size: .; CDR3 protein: CASKPFNTDTQYF; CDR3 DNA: TGTGCCAGCAAGCCATTCAACACAGATACGCAGTATTTT
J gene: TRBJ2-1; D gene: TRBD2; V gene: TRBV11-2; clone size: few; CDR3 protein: CATARASGYNEQFF; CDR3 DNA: TGTGCCACAGCTCGGGCTAGCGGCTACAATGAGCAGTTCTTC
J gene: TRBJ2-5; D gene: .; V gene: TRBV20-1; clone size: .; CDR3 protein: CSASDRRKGETQYF; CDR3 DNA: TGCAGTGCTAGCGACCGGAGGAAGGGAGAGACCCAGTACTTC
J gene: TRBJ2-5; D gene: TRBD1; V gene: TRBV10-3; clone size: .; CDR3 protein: CAISEGTGLQETQYF; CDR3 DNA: TGTGCCATCAGTGAGGGGACAGGCCTCCAAGAGACCCAGTACTTC
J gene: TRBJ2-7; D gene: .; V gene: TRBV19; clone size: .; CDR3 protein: CASRTGAGTYEQYF; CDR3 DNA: TGTGCCAGTAGGACCGGCGCGGGGACCTACGAGCAGTACTTC
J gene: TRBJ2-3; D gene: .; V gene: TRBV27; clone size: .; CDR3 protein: CASNRSGTGSSDTQYF; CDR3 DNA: TGTGCCAGCAACCGTAGCGGGACAGGGAGTTCAGATACGCAGTATTTT
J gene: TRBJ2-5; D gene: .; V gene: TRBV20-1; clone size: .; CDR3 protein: CSASLTSETQYF; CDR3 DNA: TGCAGTGCCAGCCTAACTAGCGAGACCCAGTACTTC
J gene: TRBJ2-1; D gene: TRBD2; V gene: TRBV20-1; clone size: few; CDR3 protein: CSATPTSSHEQFF; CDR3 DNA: TGCAGTGCTACCCCGACTAGCTCCCATGAGCAGTTCTTC
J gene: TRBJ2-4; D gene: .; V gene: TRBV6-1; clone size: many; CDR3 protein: CASRGTPTYDIQYF; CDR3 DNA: TGTGCCAGCCGGGGGACCCCAACTTATGACATTCAGTACTTC
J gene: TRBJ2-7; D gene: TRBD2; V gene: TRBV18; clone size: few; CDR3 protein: CASSPGGTTSSYEQYF; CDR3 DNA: TGTGCCAGCTCACCCGGGGGGACTACAAGCTCCTACGAGCAGTACTTC
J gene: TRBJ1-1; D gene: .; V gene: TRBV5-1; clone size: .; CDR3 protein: CASSWGDTEAFF; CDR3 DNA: TGCGCCAGCAGCTGGGGGGACACTGAAGCTTTCTTT
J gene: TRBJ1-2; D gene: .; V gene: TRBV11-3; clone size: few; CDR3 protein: CASSIGGAGYTF; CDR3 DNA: TGTGCCAGCAGCATTGGAGGGGCAGGCTACACCTTC
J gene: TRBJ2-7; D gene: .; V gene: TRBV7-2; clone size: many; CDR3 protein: CASSLWDSTPSYEQYF; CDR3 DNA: TGTGCCAGCAGCTTATGGGACTCCACTCCCAGCTACGAGCAGTACTTC
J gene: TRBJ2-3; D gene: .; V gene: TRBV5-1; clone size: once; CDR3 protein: CASSLEQGVSTDTQYF; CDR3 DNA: TGCGCCAGCAGCTTGGAACAGGGTGTTTCCACAGATACGCAGTATTTT
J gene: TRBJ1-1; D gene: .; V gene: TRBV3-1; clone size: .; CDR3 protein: CASSQTGYEAFF; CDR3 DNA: TGTGCCAGCAGCCAAACGGGCTATGAAGCTTTCTTT
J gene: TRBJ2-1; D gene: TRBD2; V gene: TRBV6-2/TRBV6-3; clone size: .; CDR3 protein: CASSSILGTSGAGDEQFF; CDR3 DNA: TGTGCCAGCAGTTCGATCCTAGGGACTAGCGGGGCGGGCGATGAGCAGTTCTTC
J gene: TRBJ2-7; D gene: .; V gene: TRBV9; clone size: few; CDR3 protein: CASSAEWGTQYF; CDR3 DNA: TGTGCCAGCAGCGCAGAATGGGGTACCCAGTACTTC
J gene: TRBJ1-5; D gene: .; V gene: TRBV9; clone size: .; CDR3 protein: CASSVDSNYLGAQHF; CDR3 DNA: TGTGCCAGCAGCGTCGACTCTAACTATCTTGGGGCCCAGCATTTT
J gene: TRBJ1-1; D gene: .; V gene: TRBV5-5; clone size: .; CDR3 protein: CASSLAARVVVTEAFF; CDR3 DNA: TGTGCCAGCAGCTTGGCCGCCAGGGTGGTGGTCACTGAAGCTTTCTTT
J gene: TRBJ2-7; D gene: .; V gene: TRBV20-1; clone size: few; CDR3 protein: CSARGQYEQYF; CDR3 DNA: TGCAGTGCTAGAGGCCAGTACGAGCAGTACTTC
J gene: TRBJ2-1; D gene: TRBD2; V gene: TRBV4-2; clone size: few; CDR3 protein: CASSPNPSGSSYNEQFF; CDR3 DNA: TGTGCCAGCAGCCCGAACCCTAGCGGGAGCTCCTACAATGAGCAGTTCTTC
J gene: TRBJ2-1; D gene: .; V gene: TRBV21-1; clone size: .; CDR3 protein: CASLPPTLAGGEYNEQFF; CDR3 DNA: TGTGCCAGCCTACCCCCTACCCTAGCGGGAGGAGAATACAATGAGCAGTTCTTC
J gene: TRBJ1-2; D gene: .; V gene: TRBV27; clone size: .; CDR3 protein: CASSFVPLQGGYTF; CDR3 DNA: TGTGCCAGCAGCTTCGTTCCGCTACAGGGCGGCTACACCTTC
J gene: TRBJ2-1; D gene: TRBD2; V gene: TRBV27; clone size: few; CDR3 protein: CASSPIAGGYSYNEQFF; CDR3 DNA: TGTGCCAGCAGTCCGATAGCGGGGGGATACTCCTACAATGAGCAGTTCTTC
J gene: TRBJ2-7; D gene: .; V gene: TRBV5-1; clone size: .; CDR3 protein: CASSLGEGGGAGMDEQYF; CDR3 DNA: TGCGCCAGCAGCTTGGGCGAAGGTGGGGGGGCAGGCATGGACGAGCAGTACTTC
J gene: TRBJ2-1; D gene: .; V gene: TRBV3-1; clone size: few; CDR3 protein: CASSQDRVTEQFF; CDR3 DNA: TGTGCCAGCAGCCAAGATAGGGTCACTGAGCAGTTCTTC
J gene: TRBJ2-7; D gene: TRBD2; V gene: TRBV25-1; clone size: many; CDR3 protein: CASSASGGPYEQYF; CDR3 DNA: TGTGCCAGCAGTGCTAGCGGGGGTCCCTACGAGCAGTACTTC
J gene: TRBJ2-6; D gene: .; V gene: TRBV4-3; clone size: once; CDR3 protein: CASSTRLPGANVLTF; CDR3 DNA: TGCGCCAGCAGTACTAGACTACCCGGGGCCAACGTCCTGACTTTC
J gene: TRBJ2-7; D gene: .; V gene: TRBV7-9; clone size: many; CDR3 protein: CASSFLGTAPGEQYF; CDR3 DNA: TGTGCCAGCAGCTTTCTTGGAACAGCTCCTGGCGAGCAGTACTTC
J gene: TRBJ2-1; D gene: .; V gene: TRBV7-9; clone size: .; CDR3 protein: CASSSRPTRNAYNEQFF; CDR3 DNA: TGTGCCAGCAGCTCTCGACCGACTAGGAATGCCTACAATGAGCAGTTCTTC
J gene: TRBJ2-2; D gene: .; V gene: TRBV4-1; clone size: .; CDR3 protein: CASSQVGGGTGPIVNTGELFF; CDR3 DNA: TGCGCCAGCAGCCAAGTAGGCGGGGGGACAGGGCCCATCGTGAACACCGGGGAGCTGTTTTTT
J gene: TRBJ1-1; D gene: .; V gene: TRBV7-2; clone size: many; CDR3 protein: CASSPGGMNTEAFF; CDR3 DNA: TGTGCCAGCAGCCCCGGGGGGATGAACACTGAAGCTTTCTTT
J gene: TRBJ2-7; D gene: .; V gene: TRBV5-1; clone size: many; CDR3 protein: CASSPGGTAKYEQYF; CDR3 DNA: TGCGCCAGCAGCCCCGGAGGTACGGCTAAATACGAGCAGTACTTC
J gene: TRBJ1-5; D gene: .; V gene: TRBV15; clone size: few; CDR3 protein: CATSKSSNQPQHF; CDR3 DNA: TGTGCCACCAGCAAATCTAGCAATCAGCCCCAGCATTTT
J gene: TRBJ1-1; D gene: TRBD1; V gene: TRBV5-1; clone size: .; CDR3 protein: CASSLGLRSGTANTEAFF; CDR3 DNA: TGCGCCAGCAGCTTAGGACTCCGGTCCGGGACAGCGAACACTGAAGCTTTCTTT
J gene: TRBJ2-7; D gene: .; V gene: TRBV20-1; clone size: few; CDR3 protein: CSARILNEQYF; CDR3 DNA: TGCAGTGCTAGGATATTGAACGAGCAGTACTTC
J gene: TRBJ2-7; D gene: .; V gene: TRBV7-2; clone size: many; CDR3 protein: CASSPLGYEQYF; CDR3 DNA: TGTGCCAGCAGCCCCCTAGGGTACGAGCAGTACTTC